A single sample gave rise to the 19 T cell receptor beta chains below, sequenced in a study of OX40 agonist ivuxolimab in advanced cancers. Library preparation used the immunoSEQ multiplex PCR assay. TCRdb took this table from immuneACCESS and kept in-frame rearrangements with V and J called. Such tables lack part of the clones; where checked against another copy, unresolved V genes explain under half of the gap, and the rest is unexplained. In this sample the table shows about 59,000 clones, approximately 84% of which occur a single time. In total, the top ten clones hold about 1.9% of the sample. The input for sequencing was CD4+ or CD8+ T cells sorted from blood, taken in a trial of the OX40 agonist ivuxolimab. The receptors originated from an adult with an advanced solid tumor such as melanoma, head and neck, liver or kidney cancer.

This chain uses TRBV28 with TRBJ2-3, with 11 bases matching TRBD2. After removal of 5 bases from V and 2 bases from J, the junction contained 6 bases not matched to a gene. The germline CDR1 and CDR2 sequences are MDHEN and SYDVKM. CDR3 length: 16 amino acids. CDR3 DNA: TGTGCCAGCAGTCCCGGGACTAGCGGCTACACAGATACGCAGTATTTT. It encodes CASSPGTSGYTDTQYF.

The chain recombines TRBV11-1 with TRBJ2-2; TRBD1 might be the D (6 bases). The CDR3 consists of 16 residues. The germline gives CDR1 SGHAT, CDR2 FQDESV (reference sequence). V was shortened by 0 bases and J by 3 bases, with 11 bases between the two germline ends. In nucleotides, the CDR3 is TGTGCCAGCAGCTTAGCGGGTGGGGGCGACACCGGGGAGCTGTTTTTT. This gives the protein CASSLAGGGDTGELFF.

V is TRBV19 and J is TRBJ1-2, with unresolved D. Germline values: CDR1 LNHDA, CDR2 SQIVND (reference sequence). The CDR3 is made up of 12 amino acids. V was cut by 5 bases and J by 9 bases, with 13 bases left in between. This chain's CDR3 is CASSDRETSYTF. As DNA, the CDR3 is TGTGCCAGTAGTGACCGGGAGACGAGCTACACCTTC.

CDR3 amino acids: CASSGGILNTEAFF. As DNA, the CDR3 is TGTGCCAGCAGCGGCGGGATTTTGAACACTGAAGCTTTCTTT. The chain employs TRBV5-4 and TRBJ1-1; no clear D gene. Between the trimmed V and J ends, which lost 4 bases and 0 bases, there was a span of 10 bases. CDR3 length: 14 amino acids. Germline loops: CDR1 SGHNT, CDR2 YYREEE (reference sequence).

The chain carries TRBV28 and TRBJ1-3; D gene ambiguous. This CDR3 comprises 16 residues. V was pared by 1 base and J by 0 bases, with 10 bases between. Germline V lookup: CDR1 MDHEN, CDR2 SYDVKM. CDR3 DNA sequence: TGTGCCAGCAGTTTATTACCGGGAAGCTCTGGAAACACCATATATTTT. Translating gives CASSLLPGSSGNTIYF. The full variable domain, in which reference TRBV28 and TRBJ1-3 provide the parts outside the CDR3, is DVKVTQSSRYLVKRTGEKVFLECVQDMDHENMFWYRQDPGLGLRLIYFSYDVKMKEKGDIPEGYSVSREKKERFSLILESASTNQTSMYLCASSLLPGSSGNTIYFGEGSWLTVV.

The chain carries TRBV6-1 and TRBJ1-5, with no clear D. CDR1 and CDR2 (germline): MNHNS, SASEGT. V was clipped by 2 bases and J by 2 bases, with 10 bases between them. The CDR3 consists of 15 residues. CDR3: CASSEQGFGNQPQHF. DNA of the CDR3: TGTGCCAGCAGTGAACAAGGGTTTGGCAATCAGCCCCAGCATTTT.

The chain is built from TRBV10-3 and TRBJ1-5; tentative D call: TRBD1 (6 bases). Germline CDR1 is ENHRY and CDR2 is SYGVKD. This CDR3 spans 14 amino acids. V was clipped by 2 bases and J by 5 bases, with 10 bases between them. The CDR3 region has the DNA TGTGCCATCAGTGAGAGGCCAGGGGATCAGCCCCAGCATTTT. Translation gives CAISERPGDQPQHF.

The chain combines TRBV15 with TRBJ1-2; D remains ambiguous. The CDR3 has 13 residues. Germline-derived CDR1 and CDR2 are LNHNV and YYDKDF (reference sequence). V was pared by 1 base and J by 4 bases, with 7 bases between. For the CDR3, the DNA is TGTGCCACCAGCAGAGTGGATACCTATGGCTACACCTTC. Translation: CATSRVDTYGYTF.

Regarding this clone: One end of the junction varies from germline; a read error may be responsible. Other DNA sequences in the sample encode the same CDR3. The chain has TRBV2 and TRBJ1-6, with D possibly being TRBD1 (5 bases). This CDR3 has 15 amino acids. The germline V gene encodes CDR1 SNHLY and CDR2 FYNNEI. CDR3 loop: CASSGPGRRNSPLHF. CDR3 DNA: TGTGCCAGCAGTGGTCCGGGGCGAAGAAATTCACCCCTTCACTTT.

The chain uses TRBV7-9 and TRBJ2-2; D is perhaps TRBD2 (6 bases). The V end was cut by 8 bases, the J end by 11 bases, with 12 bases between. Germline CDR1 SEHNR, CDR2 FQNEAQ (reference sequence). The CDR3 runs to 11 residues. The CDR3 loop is CASGQEGELFF. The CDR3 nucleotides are TGTGCCAGCGGTCAGGAGGGAGAGCTGTTTTTT.

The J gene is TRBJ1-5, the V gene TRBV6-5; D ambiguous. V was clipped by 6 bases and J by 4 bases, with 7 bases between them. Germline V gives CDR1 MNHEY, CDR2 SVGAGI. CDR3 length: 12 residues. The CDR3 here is CASRSENQPQHF. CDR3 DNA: TGTGCCAGCAGATCAGAAAATCAGCCCCAGCATTTT.

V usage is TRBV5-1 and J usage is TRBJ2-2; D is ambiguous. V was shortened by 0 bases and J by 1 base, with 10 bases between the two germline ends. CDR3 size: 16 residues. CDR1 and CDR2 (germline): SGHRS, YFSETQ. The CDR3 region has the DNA TGCGCCAGCAGCTTGGCCGGCAGGAGGAACACCGGGGAGCTGTTTTTT. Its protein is CASSLAGRRNTGELFF.

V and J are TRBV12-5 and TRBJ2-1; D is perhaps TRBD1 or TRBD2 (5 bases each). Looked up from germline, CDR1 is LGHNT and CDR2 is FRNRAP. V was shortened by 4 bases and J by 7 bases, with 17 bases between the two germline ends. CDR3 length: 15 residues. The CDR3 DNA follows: TGTGCTAGTGGTTCATCCCGGGACCCCAGGAATGAGCAGTTCTTC. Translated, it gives CASGSSRDPRNEQFF.

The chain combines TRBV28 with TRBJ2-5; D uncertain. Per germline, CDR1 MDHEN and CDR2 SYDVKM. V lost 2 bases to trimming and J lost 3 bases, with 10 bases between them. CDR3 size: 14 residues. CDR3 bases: TGTGCCAGCAGTTTAGGGCAGGTAGAAGAGACCCAGTACTTC. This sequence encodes CASSLGQVEETQYF.

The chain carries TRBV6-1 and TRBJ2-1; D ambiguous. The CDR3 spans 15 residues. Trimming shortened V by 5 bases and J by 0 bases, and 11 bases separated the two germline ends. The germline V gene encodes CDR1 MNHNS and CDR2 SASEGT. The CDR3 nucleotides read TGTGCCAGCAGTAAAGGGCTTAGCTCCTACAATGAGCAGTTCTTC. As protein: CASSKGLSSYNEQFF.

CDR3: CASSASGGWGTEAFF. The CDR3 region has the DNA TGTGCCAGCAGCGCATCAGGGGGCTGGGGCACTGAAGCTTTCTTT. The V gene is TRBV7-3, the J gene TRBJ1-1; 8 bases agree with TRBD1. CDR3 length: 15 amino acids. The V and J ends lost 5 bases and 4 bases, in that order; junction bases with no gene match: 9. Germline-derived CDR1 and CDR2 are SGHTA and FQGTGA.

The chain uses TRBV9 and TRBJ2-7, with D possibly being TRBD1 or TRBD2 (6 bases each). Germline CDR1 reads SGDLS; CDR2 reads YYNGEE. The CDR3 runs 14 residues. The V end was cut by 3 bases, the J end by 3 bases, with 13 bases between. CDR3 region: CASSGPEGGYEQYF. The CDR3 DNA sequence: TGTGCCAGCAGCGGCCCTGAGGGGGGCTACGAGCAGTACTTC.

The CDR3 DNA reads TGTGCCAGCAGCCTCATCGGGGTTGGGGAGACCCAGTACTTC. This encodes CASSLIGVGETQYF. V gene TRBV28 combines with J gene TRBJ2-5; D is possibly TRBD2 (5 bases). The V and J ends lost 6 bases and 5 bases respectively, with 16 bases between them. Germline lookup yields CDR1 MDHEN and CDR2 SYDVKM. The CDR3 runs 14 residues.

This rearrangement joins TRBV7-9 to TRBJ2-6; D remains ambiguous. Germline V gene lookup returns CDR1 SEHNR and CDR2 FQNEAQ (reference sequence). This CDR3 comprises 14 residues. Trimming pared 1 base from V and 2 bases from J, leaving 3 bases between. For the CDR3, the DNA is TGTGCCAGCAGCTTAGTCACTGGGGCCAACGTCCTGACTTTC. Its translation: CASSLVTGANVLTF.